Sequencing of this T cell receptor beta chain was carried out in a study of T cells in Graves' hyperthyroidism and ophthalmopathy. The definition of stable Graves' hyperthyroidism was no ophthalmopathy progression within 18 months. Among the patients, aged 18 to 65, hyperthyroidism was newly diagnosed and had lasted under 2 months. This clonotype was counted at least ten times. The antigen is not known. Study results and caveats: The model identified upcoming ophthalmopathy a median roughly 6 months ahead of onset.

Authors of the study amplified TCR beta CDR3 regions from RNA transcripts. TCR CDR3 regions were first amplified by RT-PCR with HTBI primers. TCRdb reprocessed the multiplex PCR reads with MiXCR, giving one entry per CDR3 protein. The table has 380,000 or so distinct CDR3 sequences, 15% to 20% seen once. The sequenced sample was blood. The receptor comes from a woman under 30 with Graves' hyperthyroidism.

The CDR3 protein is CASSSHLGGEQYF. The CDR3 bases are TGTGCCAGCAGTAGCCATCTTGGAGGCGAGCAGTACTTC. The chain couples TRBV6-2 or TRBV6-3 to TRBJ2-7; D perhaps matches TRBD2 (5 bases). Germline V lookup: CDR1 MNHEY, CDR2 SVGEGT. The CDR3 contains 13 residues. Trimming shortened V by 5 bases and J by 6 bases, and 14 bases separated the two germline ends.